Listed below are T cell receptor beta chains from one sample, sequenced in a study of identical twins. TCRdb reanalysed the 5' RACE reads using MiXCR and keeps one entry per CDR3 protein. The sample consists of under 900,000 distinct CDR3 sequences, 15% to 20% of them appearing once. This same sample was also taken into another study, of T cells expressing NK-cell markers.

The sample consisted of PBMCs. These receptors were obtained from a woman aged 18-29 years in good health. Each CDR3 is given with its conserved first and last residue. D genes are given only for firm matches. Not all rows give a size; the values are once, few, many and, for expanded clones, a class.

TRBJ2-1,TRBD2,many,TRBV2,TGTGCCAGCAGGGATGACGGAGCGGGACTAGCGGACAGCTCCTACAATGAGCAGTTCTTC,CASRDDGAGLADSSYNEQFF
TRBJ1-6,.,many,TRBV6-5,TGTGCCAGCAGTTACTCGATGGTGCGGGGAGTGGGGTCACCCCTCCACTTT,CASSYSMVRGVGSPLHF
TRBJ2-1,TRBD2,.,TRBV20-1,TGCAGTGCCCACGAGCGGGACTACAATGAGCAGTTCTTC,CSAHERDYNEQFF
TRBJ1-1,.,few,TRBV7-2,TGTGCCAGCAGCTTAGGCCCCGGTAGGACCGAAGTTTTCTTT,CASSLGPGRTEVFF
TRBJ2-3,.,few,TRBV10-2,TGCGCCAGCAGTGAAGGCGGGACTAGCACAGATACGCAGTATTTT,CASSEGGTSTDTQYF
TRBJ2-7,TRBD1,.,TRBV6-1,TGTGCCAGCAGGGCCGGGGACAGTTCCTACGAGCAGTACTTC,CASRAGDSSYEQYF
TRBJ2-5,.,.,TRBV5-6,TGTGCCAGCAGTCCGACAGGAGTAAAAGAGACCCAGTACTTC,CASSPTGVKETQYF
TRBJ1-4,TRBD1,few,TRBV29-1,TGCAGCGTCATACTGACAGGGGAAAAACTGTTTTTT,CSVILTGEKLFF
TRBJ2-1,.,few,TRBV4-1,TGCGCCAGCAGCCCCGTACAAACCTACAATGAGCAGTTCTTC,CASSPVQTYNEQFF
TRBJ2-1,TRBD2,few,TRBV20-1,TGCAGTGCCGCGGGGGCTAGCGGGAGTTCCTACAATGAGCAGTTCTTC,CSAAGASGSSYNEQFF
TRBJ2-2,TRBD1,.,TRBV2,TGTGCCAGCAGGGACAGGGACGTCGCCGGGGAGCTGTTTTTT,CASRDRDVAGELFF
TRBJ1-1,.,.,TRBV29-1,TGCAGCGTTGACATGGCGGAAGGAAACACTGAAGCTTTCTTT,CSVDMAEGNTEAFF
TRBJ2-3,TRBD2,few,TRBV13,TGTGCCAGCAGCTCCCGTTTTAGCGGGGGAGCAGATACGCAGTATTTT,CASSSRFSGGADTQYF
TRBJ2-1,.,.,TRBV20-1,TGCAGTGCTTGCTCATCTAGCGACAATGAGCAGTTCTTC,CSACSSSDNEQFF
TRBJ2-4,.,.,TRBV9,TGTGCCAGCAGCGTAGGGAGGGGGGACATAGCCAAAAACATTCAGTACTTC,CASSVGRGDIAKNIQYF
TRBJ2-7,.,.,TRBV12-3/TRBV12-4,TGTGCCAGCAGCAGAGGGGCGGGGGAGCAGTACTTC,CASSRGAGEQYF
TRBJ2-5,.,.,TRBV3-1,TGTGCCAGCAGCCAAGCGCAGGACCTCCAAGAGACCCAGTACTTC,CASSQAQDLQETQYF
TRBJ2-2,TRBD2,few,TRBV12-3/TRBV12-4,TGTGCCACCGTCCAGCGGGGCCCCGGGGAGCTGTTTTTT,CATVQRGPGELFF
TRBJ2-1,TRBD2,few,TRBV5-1,TGCGCCAGCAGCATCACTGGACTAGCGGGGGTCGAAGAGCAGTTCTTC,CASSITGLAGVEEQFF
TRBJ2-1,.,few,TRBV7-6,TGTGCCAGCACCGAGGGGGGTGGGAGGGCCGGAGACAATGAGCAGTTCTTC,CASTEGGGRAGDNEQFF
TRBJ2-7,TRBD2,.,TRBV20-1,TGCAGTGCTAGGAAGTTCGTAGCGGGGGTATACGAGCAGTACTTC,CSARKFVAGVYEQYF
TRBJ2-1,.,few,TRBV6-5,TGTGCCAGCAGTTACGGACCCCCGAATGAGCAGTTCTTC,CASSYGPPNEQFF
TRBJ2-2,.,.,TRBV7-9,TGTGCCCCCGGAGGTGGCGGGACCAACGTATGGACCGGGGAGCTGTTTTTT,CAPGGGGTNVWTGELFF
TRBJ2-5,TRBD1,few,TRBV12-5,TGTGCTAGTGGGACAGGGAACCCCGGTGAGACCCAGTACTTC,CASGTGNPGETQYF
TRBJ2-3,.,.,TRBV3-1,TGTGCCAGCTCCGAGACGGCTAGCACAGATACGCAGTATTTT,CASSETASTDTQYF
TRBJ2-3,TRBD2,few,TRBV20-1,TGCAGTGCTTCCGACCCCTCTCCCGCGGGAGGTCAAGATACGCAGTATTTT,CSASDPSPAGGQDTQYF
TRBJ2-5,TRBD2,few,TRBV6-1,TGTGCCAGCCGCCAACCCGGGACTAGCAGAGAGACCCAGTACTTC,CASRQPGTSRETQYF
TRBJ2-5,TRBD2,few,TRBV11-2,TGTGCCAGCGGGGTAGCGGGGCCCCAAGAGACCCAGTACTTC,CASGVAGPQETQYF
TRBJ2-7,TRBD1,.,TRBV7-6,TGTGCCAGCAGCCTTTCCGGGACAGGGGGCTACGAGCAGTACTTC,CASSLSGTGGYEQYF
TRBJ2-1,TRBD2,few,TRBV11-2,TGTGCCAGCAGCTTACTGAGACTAGCGGAGTACAATGAGCAGTTCTTC,CASSLLRLAEYNEQFF
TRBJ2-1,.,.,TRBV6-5,TGTGCCAGCAGTTATAAGTCGACCTCCGCCCATGAGCAGTTCTTC,CASSYKSTSAHEQFF
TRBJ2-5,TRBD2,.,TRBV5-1,TGCGCCAGCAGCATGGACGGAGCGGGGGCCGCTCAAGAGACCCAGTACTTC,CASSMDGAGAAQETQYF
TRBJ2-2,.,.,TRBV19,TGTGCCAGTAGTATAGCGCCGGGTGCGAACACCGGGGAGCTGTTTTTT,CASSIAPGANTGELFF
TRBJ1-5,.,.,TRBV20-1,TGCAGTGCTAGACCGGGACACCCCAATCAGCCCCAGCATTTT,CSARPGHPNQPQHF
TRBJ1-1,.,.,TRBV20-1,TGCAGTGCTAGTGGGGCTGACACTGAAGCTTTCTTT,CSASGADTEAFF
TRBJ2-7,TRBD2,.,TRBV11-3,TGTGCCAGCAGCTTAGGCCTAGCGGGGTCGTTTGAGCAGTACTTC,CASSLGLAGSFEQYF
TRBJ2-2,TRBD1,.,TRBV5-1,TGCGCCAGCAGCCCCACAGGGGGCGCAGACACCGGGGAGCTGTTTTTT,CASSPTGGADTGELFF
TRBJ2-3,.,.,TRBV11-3,TGTGCCAGCAGCTTAGGGCTGGTTGATACGCAGTATTTT,CASSLGLVDTQYF
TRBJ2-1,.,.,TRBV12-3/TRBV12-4,TGTGCCAGCAGTTTAGGTGACTCCATGGGGGATGAGCAGTTCTTC,CASSLGDSMGDEQFF
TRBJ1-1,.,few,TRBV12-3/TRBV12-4,TGTGCCAGCAGTTTACACGAGAACACTGAAGCTTTCTTT,CASSLHENTEAFF
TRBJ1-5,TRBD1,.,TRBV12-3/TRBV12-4,TGTGCCAGCAGTGGGACAGGGTCGACTCGGCCCCAGCATTTT,CASSGTGSTRPQHF
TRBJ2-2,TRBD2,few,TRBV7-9,TGTGCCAGCAGCTTACGGGGGACTAGCGCGGGACCCGGGGAGCTGTTTTTT,CASSLRGTSAGPGELFF